The rows below give T cell receptor beta chains drawn from one sample of a study of blood T cell repertoires in COVID-19. Sequenced by immunoSEQ multiplex PCR; TCRdb stores in-frame clones only, minus some. The top ten clones hold 3.1% of a sample with around 270,000 clones, 80% to 90% of them seen once. Sequencing was performed on PBMCs or T cells enriched from blood (not recorded which). All receptors derive from a woman aged 40 to 55 who had been exposed to COVID-19. Each CDR3 is given with its conserved first and last residue.

V: TRBV3-1/TRBV3-2
J: TRBJ1-1
CDR3: CASSQGIPDRPAKDTEAFF

V: TRBV9
J: TRBJ1-2
CDR3: CASSVEYMIYDGQRYGYTF

V: TRBV6-4
J: TRBJ1-2
CDR3: CASSDSNDRSYGYTF

V: TRBV11-3
J: TRBJ1-2
CDR3: CASSARPQGPPNYGYTF

V: TRBV5-4
J: TRBJ1-3
CDR3: CASSPGTEDTIYF

V: TRBV5-1
J: TRBJ1-5
CDR3: CASRAGTGTNQPQHF

V: TRBV7-9
J: TRBJ2-2
CDR3: CASSRSGANTGELFF

V: TRBV30
J: TRBJ2-3
CDR3: CAWKGLAGGRTQYF

V: TRBV4-3
J: TRBJ1-2
CDR3: CASSQDPGQAYGYTF

V: TRBV4-1
J: TRBJ1-5
CDR3: CASSQANTGISNQPQHF

V: TRBV29-1
J: TRBJ1-5
CDR3: CSVGGQGNQPQHF

V: TRBV6-4
J: TRBJ1-2
CDR3: CASSEGGGFGYTF

V: TRBV30
J: TRBJ1-2
CDR3: CAWSRTGVSYGYTF

V: TRBV5-1
J: TRBJ2-7
CDR3: CASSLEGATYEQYF

V: TRBV3-1/TRBV3-2
J: TRBJ2-3
CDR3: CASSQDFSDTQYF

V: TRBV6-2/TRBV6-3
J: TRBJ2-3
CDR3: CASSYSYHRGGLRDTQYF

V: TRBV27
J: TRBJ1-1
CDR3: CASSLLGGGRSEAFF

V: TRBV7-8
J: TRBJ1-5
CDR3: CASSFGTGSGQPQHF

V: TRBV13
J: TRBJ1-1
CDR3: CASSLQAAGLPGEKAFF

V: TRBV5-1
J: TRBJ2-2
CDR3: CASSLLGGAGTGELFF

V: TRBV6-6
J: TRBJ1-1
CDR3: CASSYSREGGAFF

V: TRBV21-1
J: TRBJ2-6
CDR3: CASSAPGQGDGGANVLTF

V: TRBV3-1/TRBV3-2
J: TRBJ1-2
CDR3: CASSQDQTGVGGYTF

V: TRBV4-3
J: TRBJ1-6
CDR3: CASSPGGEGNSPLHF

V: TRBV12-3/TRBV12-4
J: TRBJ1-2
CDR3: CASSEQGIGYTF

V: TRBV19
J: TRBJ1-5
CDR3: CASSRGGSQHF

V: TRBV29-1
J: TRBJ2-1
CDR3: CSARRGPDNTEQFF

V: TRBV30
J: TRBJ2-5
CDR3: CAWSVGGVSRETQYF

V: TRBV6-5
J: TRBJ1-2
CDR3: CASSYQSDRPHYGYTF

V: TRBV6-2/TRBV6-3
J: TRBJ1-2
CDR3: CASSYSRNYGYTF

V: TRBV4-1
J: TRBJ1-6
CDR3: CASSLAGIVSLHF

V: TRBV11-3
J: TRBJ1-2
CDR3: CASSLDSSYGYTF

V: TRBV28
J: TRBJ2-7
CDR3: CASSSGGTSSYEQYF

V: TRBV7-9
J: TRBJ1-4
CDR3: CASSSTGRDEKLFF

V: TRBV7-2
J: TRBJ1-2
CDR3: CASSLEQGGYGYTF

V: TRBV28
J: TRBJ1-1
CDR3: CASSNIQGDTEAFF